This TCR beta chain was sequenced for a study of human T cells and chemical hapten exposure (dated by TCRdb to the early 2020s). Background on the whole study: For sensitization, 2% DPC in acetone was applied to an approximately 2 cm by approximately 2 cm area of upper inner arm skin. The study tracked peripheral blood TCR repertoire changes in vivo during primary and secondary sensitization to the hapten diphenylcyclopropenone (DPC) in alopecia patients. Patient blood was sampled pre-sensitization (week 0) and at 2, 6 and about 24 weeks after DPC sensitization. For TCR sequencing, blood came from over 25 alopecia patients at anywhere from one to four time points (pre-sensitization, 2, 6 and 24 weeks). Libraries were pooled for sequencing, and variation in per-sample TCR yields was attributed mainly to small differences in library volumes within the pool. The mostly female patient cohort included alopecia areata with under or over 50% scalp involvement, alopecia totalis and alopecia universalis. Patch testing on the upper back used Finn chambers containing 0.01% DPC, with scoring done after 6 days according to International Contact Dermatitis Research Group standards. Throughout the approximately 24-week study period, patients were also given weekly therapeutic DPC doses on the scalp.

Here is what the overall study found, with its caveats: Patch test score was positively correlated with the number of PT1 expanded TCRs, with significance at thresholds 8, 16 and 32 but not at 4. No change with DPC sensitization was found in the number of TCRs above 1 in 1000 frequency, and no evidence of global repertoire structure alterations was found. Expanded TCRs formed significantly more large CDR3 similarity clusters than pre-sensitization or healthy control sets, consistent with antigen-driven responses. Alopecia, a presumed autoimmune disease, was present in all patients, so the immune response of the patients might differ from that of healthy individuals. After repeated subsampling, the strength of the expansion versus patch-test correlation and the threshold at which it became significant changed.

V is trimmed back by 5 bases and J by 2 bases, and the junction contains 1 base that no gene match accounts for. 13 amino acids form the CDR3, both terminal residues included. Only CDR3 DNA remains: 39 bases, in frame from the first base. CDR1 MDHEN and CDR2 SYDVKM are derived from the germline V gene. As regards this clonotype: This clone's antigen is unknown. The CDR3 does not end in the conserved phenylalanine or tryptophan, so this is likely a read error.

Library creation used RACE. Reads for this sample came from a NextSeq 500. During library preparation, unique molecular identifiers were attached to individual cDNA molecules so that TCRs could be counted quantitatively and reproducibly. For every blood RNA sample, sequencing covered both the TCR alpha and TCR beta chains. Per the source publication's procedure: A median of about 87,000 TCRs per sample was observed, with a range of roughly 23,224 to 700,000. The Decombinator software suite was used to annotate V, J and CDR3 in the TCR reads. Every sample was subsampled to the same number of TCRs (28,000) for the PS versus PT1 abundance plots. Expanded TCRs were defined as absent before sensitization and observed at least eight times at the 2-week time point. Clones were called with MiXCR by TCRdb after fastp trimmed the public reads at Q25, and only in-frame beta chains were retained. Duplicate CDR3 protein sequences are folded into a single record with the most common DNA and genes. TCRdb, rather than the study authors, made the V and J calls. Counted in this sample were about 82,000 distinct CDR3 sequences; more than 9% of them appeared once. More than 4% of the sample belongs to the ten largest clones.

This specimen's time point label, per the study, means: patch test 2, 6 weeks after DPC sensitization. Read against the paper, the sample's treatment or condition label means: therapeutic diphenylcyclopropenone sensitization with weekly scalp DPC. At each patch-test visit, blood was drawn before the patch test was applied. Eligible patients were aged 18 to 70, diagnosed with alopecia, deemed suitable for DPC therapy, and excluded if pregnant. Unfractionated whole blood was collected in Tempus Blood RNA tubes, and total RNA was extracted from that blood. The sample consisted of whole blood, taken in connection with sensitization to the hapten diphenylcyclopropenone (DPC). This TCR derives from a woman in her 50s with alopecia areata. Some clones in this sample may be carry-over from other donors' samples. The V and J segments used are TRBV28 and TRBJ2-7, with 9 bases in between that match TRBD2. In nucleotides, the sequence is TGTGCCAGCAGTCGCGGGAGGGCCTACGAGCAGTACTCC. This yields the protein CASSRGRAYEQYS.